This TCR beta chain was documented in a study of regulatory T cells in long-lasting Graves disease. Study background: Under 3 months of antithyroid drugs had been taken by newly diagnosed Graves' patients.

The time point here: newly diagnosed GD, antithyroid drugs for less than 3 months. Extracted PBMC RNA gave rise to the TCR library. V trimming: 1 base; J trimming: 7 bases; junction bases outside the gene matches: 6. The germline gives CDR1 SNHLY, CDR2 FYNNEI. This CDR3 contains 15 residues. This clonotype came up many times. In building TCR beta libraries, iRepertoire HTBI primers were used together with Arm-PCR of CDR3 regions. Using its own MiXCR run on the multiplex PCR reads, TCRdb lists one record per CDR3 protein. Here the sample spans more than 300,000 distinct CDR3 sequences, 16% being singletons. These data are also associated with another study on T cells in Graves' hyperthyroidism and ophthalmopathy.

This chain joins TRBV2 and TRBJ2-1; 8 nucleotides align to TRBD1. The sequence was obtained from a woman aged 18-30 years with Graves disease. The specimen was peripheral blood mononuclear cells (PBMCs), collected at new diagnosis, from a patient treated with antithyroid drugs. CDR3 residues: CASSEDRGLWNEQFF. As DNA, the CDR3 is TGTGCCAGCAGTGAAGACAGGGGGTTATGGAATGAGCAGTTCTTC.